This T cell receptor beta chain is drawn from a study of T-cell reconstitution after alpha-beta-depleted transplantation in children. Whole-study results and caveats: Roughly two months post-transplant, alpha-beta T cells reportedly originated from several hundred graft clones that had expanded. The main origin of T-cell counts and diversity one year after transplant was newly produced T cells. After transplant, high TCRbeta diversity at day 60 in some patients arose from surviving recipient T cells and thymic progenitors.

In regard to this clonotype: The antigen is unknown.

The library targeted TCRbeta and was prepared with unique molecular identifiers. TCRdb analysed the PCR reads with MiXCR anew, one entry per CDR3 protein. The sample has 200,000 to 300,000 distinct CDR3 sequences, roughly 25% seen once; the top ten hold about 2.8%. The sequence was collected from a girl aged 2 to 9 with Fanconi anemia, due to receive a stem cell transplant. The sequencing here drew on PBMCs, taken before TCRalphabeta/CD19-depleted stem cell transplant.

This CDR3 is CSARTGTYEQYF. For the CDR3, the DNA is TGCAGCGCCCGGACAGGGACCTACGAGCAGTACTTC. This chain joins TRBV29-1 and TRBJ2-7, with 8 bases matching TRBD1. After removal of 7 bases from V and 2 bases from J, the junction contained 4 bases not matched to a gene. The CDR3 spans 12 residues. Looked up from germline, CDR1 is SQVTM and CDR2 is ANQGSEA.